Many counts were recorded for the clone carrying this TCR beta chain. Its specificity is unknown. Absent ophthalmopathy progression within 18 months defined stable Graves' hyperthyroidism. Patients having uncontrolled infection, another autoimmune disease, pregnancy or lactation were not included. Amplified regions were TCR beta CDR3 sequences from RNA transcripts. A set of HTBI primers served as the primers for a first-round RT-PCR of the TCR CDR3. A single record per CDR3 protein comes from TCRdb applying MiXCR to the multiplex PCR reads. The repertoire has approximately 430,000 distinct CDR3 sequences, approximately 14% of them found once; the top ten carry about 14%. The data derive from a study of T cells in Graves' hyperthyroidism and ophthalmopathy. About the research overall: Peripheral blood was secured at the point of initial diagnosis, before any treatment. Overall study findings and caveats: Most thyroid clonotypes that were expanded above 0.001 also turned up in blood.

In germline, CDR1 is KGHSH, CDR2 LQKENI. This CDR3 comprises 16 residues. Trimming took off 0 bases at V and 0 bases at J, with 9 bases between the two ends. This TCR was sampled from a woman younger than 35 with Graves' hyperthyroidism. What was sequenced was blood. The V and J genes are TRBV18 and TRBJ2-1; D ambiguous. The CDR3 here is CASSPPGVHSYNEQFF. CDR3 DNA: TGTGCCAGCTCACCACCCGGCGTGCACTCCTACAATGAGCAGTTCTTC. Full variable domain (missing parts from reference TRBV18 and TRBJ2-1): NAGVMQNPRHLVRRRGQEARLRCSPMKGHSHVYWYRQLPEEGLKFMVYLQKENIIDESGMPKERFSAEFPKEGPSILRIQQVVRGDSAAYFCASSPPGVHSYNEQFFGPGTRLTVL.